A selection of T cell receptor beta chains follows, all from one sample in a study of Ad26.COV2.S vaccination and SARS-CoV-2 variants. Produced via immunoSEQ multiplex PCR; TCRdb's table is partial and in-frame only. There are fewer than 500,000 clones in the sample; approximately 92% occur only once, and 10% to 15% lies in the top ten. This specimen was peripheral blood, taken in a trial of Ad26.COV2.S vaccine versus placebo. The receptors originated from a person aged 18-65 years who received the Ad26.COV2.S COVID-19 vaccine or a placebo. Both conserved end residues are part of each CDR3. The D gene is left open where the match is weak. Size is stated for part of the rows, as once, few or many counts, or as a class when the clone is expanded.

d_call,clone_size,v_call,j_call,cdr3_nt,cdr3_aa
NA,NA,TRBV28,TRBJ2-5,TGTGCCAGCAGTTATTTTAACGGAGTAGAGACCCAGTACTTC,CASSYFNGVETQYF
NA,NA,TRBV7-6,TRBJ1-1,TGTGCCAGCAGCTTAGCGAAGGGGCACACTGAAGCTTTCTTT,CASSLAKGHTEAFF
TRBD2,once,TRBV6-1,TRBJ2-7,TGTGCCAGCAGTGAAGGGACTAGCTCGATCCACGAGCAGTACTTC,CASSEGTSSIHEQYF
TRBD1,NA,TRBV7-9,TRBJ1-2,TGTGCCAGCAGTGGGGGACAGGACTATGGCTACACCTTC,CASSGGQDYGYTF
NA,NA,TRBV28,TRBJ1-1,TGTGCCAGCAAGGAGGGGAACACTGAAGCTTTCTTT,CASKEGNTEAFF
TRBD1,NA,TRBV6-1,TRBJ2-7,TGTGCCAGCAGTGATCCTCCTAGGACAGGGGGATTTAACGAGCAGTACTTC,CASSDPPRTGGFNEQYF
NA,NA,TRBV6-2/TRBV6-3,TRBJ2-7,TGTGCCAGCAGTTACGACTTGGCAGGGTGGGACGAGCAGTACTTC,CASSYDLAGWDEQYF
TRBD2,NA,TRBV10-2,TRBJ2-7,TGCGCCAGCAGTGAAGGGAGGGCCGCCAACGAGCAGTACTTC,CASSEGRAANEQYF
TRBD1,NA,TRBV5-6,TRBJ1-6,TGTGCCAGCAGCCACAGCGACAGGGTTAGTTTTCGATCACCCCTCCACTTT,CASSHSDRVSFRSPLHF
NA,NA,TRBV30,TRBJ2-7,TGTGCCTGGCACGGGCCAGGAGGGTACGAGCAGTACTTC,CAWHGPGGYEQYF
NA,NA,TRBV5-1,TRBJ2-3,TGCGCCAGCAGCTTGGGGGTTATCACAGATACGCAGTATTTT,CASSLGVITDTQYF
TRBD1,NA,TRBV19,TRBJ1-1,TGTGCCAGTAGTCCGGGACAGCCCACCACAGGCCCTGAAGCTTTCTTT,CASSPGQPTTGPEAFF
NA,few,TRBV10-1,TRBJ2-1,TGCGCCAGCAGTGTTGGTGGGAGTAATAATGAGCAGTTCTTC,CASSVGGSNNEQFF
TRBD1,NA,TRBV7-2,TRBJ1-1,TGTGCCAGCAGCTCCTCAGGGGGCCCCCTACTGAACACTGAAGCTTTCTTT,CASSSSGGPLLNTEAFF
NA,NA,TRBV19,TRBJ2-7,NA,CASSEFGQGRNEQYF
NA,NA,TRBV12-3/TRBV12-4,TRBJ1-1,TGTGCCAGCAGTCCCGTGTGGGGTGCTGAAGCTTTCTTT,CASSPVWGAEAFF
TRBD2,NA,TRBV4-2,TRBJ2-3,TGTGCCAGCAGCCCACTGTCCGGGACTACCTCAGATACGCAGTATTTT,CASSPLSGTTSDTQYF
NA,NA,TRBV6-2/TRBV6-3,TRBJ2-1,TGTGCCAGCAGTTCACAATGGAATGAGCAGTTCTTC,CASSSQWNEQFF
NA,NA,TRBV6-5,TRBJ2-7,TGTGCCACGCGACTAGTCTACGAGCAGTACTTC,CATRLVYEQYF
TRBD2,NA,TRBV11-2,TRBJ2-1,TGTGCCAGCAGCTTAAAAACTAGCGGGAGTAATGAGCAGTTCTTC,CASSLKTSGSNEQFF
TRBD1,NA,TRBV5-1,TRBJ1-5,TGCGCCAGCAGCTTGGGACAGGGGGCTCAGCCCCAGCATTTT,CASSLGQGAQPQHF
TRBD2,NA,TRBV7-2,TRBJ2-7,TGTGCCAGCAGCTTTTGGCGCGGACTAGCGGGAGGGCCACCTTACGAGCAGTACTTC,CASSFWRGLAGGPPYEQYF
TRBD1,few,TRBV29-1,TRBJ2-7,TGCAGCGTTTCGACTGGGACAGGGGGACTCTACGAGCAGTACTTC,CSVSTGTGGLYEQYF
TRBD1,NA,TRBV4-3,TRBJ2-7,TGCGCCAGCAGCCAAGTCGGCAGGGGGCAACACGAGCAGTACTTC,CASSQVGRGQHEQYF
NA,NA,TRBV20-1,TRBJ2-1,TGCAGTGTGGGGTACAATGAGCAGTTCTTC,CSVGYNEQFF
TRBD1,few,TRBV11-2,TRBJ1-6,TGTGCCAGCAGTCCGGGACAGGGGTATAATTCACCCCTCCACTTT,CASSPGQGYNSPLHF
TRBD1,NA,TRBV27,TRBJ1-5,TGTGCCAGCAGCTTACAGGGGGCCTCTCAGCCCCAGCATTTT,CASSLQGASQPQHF
TRBD2,NA,TRBV18,TRBJ2-7,TGTGCCAGCTCACCAGGATTCGAGCGGGACTACGAGCAGTACTTC,CASSPGFERDYEQYF
NA,NA,TRBV6-2/TRBV6-3,TRBJ1-5,TGTGCCAGCAGCCTCGGGGCAGGCAATCAGCCCCAGCATTTT,CASSLGAGNQPQHF
NA,NA,TRBV2,TRBJ1-5,TGTGCCAGCAGTGAATTCACGGGAGATAGCAATCAGCCCCAGCATTTT,CASSEFTGDSNQPQHF
NA,NA,TRBV25-1,TRBJ2-1,TGTGCCAGCAGTGAACTACAGGGTGTAAATAACGGTGAGCAGTTCTTC,CASSELQGVNNGEQFF
TRBD1,NA,TRBV6-2/TRBV6-3,TRBJ1-2,TGTGCCAGCAGCAGACCGGGACAGGGAGGATGGGACTATGGCTACACCTTC,CASSRPGQGGWDYGYTF
NA,NA,TRBV5-5,TRBJ2-7,TGTGCCAGCAGCTTGGCTCCAGGGACAACTCACGAGCAGTACTTC,CASSLAPGTTHEQYF
NA,NA,TRBV7-9,TRBJ2-1,TGTGCCAGCAGCCCCTGGGACACCAACAATGAGCAGTTCTTC,CASSPWDTNNEQFF
TRBD1,few,TRBV18,TRBJ2-7,TGTGCCAGCTCACCTAAGGCAGGGGGCTCCTACGAGCAGTACTTC,CASSPKAGGSYEQYF
TRBD2,NA,TRBV5-1,TRBJ2-1,TGCGCCAGCAGCGCACGACCGGGACTAGCGAGAGGGGATGAGCAGTTCTTC,CASSARPGLARGDEQFF
TRBD1,few,TRBV19,TRBJ2-1,TGTGCCAGTAGGCGACAGGGAAGCTACAATGAGCAGTTCTTC,CASRRQGSYNEQFF
NA,NA,TRBV29-1,TRBJ1-1,TGCAGCGTTGGGGGGCGACAAATGAACACTGAAGCTTTCTTT,CSVGGRQMNTEAFF
TRBD1,NA,TRBV19,TRBJ1-5,TGTGCCACCCGACGCGGGACAGTCAATAGCAATCAGCCCCAGCATTTT,CATRRGTVNSNQPQHF
TRBD2,few,TRBV7-7,TRBJ2-7,TGTGCTAGCAGCCCGGGACTAGCGGGAGCCTACGAGCAGTACTTC,CASSPGLAGAYEQYF
NA,once,TRBV2,TRBJ2-7,TGTGCCAGCAGTGCCCAGGGGCCGACGAGGGAGCAGTACTTC,CASSAQGPTREQYF
NA,NA,TRBV5-1,TRBJ2-7,TGCGCCAGCAGCCAGGAGGGCTTTTACGAGCAGTACTTC,CASSQEGFYEQYF
NA,NA,TRBV19,TRBJ1-5,TGTGCCAGTAGTATAGTGGGGGTGGAAAGCAATCAGCCCCAGCATTTT,CASSIVGVESNQPQHF
NA,NA,TRBV19,TRBJ2-1,TGTGCCAGTAGTATAGCCGTCGGCTCCTACAATGAGCAGTTCTTC,CASSIAVGSYNEQFF
TRBD1,NA,TRBV19,TRBJ1-1,TGTGCCAGTAGTGACTTCGGACAGGGGCCCACTGAAGCTTTCTTT,CASSDFGQGPTEAFF
TRBD1,NA,TRBV30,TRBJ1-2,TGTGCCTTCGACAGGGTCTATGGCTACACCTTC,CAFDRVYGYTF
NA,NA,TRBV6-2/TRBV6-3,TRBJ2-5,TGTGCCAGCAGTTACTCGGACAGGGAGGGAGAGACCCAGTACTTC,CASSYSDREGETQYF
TRBD1,NA,TRBV6-5,TRBJ1-4,TGTGCCAGCAGTTACGGGACAGGGGGCTATGAAAAACTGTTTTTT,CASSYGTGGYEKLFF
NA,NA,TRBV7-6,TRBJ2-5,TGTGCCAGCAGCTTAGCGCTCAGCCGCTGGGAGACCCAGTACTTC,CASSLALSRWETQYF
NA,NA,TRBV6-5,TRBJ2-7,TGTGCCAGCAGTCCCAGGTTGGACAGCTCCTACGAGCAGTACTTC,CASSPRLDSSYEQYF
NA,NA,TRBV9,TRBJ2-2,TGTGCCAGCAGCGTAGTCAAGGGCGGGGAGCTGTTTTTT,CASSVVKGGELFF
NA,NA,TRBV5-6,TRBJ1-1,TGTGCCAGCAGCCCCCTAGGGGGGAGTATGAACACTGAAGCTTTCTTT,CASSPLGGSMNTEAFF
NA,NA,TRBV4-3,TRBJ1-2,TGCGCCAGCAGCCAAGTTGCTCAACGGTTTGGCTACACCTTC,CASSQVAQRFGYTF
TRBD2,NA,TRBV7-2,TRBJ2-2,TGTGCCAGCAGCCAGCCTGGACTAGATGGAGCCGGGGAGCTGTTTTTT,CASSQPGLDGAGELFF
TRBD1,NA,TRBV7-9,TRBJ2-7,TGTGCCAGCAGCTACGGACAGGGCGTATACGAGCAGTACTTC,CASSYGQGVYEQYF
NA,NA,TRBV6-2/TRBV6-3,TRBJ2-7,TGTGCCAGCAGTAACCCACGCTACGAGCAGTACTTC,CASSNPRYEQYF
NA,NA,TRBV6-2/TRBV6-3,TRBJ2-5,TGTGCCAGCAGTTATGCTAGTCCCGGGGAGACCCAGTACTTC,CASSYASPGETQYF
NA,NA,TRBV6-5,TRBJ1-3,TGTGCCAGCAGTTCCGAATCTGGAAACACCATATATTTT,CASSSESGNTIYF
NA,once,TRBV6-5,TRBJ2-7,TGTGCCAGCAAATCCGAAACCTGGGGTGAGCAGTACTTC,CASKSETWGEQYF